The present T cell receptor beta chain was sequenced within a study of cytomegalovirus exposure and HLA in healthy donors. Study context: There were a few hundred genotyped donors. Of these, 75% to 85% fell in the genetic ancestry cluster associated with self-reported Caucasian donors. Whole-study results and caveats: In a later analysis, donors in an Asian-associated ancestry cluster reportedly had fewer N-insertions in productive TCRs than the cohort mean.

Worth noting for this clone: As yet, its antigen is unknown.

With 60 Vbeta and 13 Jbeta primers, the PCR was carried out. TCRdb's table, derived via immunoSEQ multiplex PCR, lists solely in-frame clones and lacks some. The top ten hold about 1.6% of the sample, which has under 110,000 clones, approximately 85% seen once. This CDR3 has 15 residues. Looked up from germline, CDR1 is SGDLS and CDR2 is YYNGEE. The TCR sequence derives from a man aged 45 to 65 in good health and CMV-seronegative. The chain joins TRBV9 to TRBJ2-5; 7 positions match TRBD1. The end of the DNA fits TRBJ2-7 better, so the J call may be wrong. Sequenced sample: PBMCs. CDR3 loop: CASSLRDSDSYEQYF. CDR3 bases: TGTGCCAGCAGCCTCCGGGACAGCGATTCCTACGAGCAGTACTTC.